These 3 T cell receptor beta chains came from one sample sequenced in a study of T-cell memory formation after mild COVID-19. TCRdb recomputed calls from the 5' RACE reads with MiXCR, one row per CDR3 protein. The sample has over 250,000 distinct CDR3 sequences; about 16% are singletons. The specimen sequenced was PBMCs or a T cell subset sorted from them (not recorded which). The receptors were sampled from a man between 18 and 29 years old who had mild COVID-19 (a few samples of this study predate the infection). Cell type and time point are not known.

The CDR3 region is CSARVSSSNQPQHF. CDR3 nucleotide sequence: TGCAGTGCTAGAGTTAGCAGCAGTAATCAGCCCCAGCATTTT. This chain uses TRBV20-1 with TRBJ1-5; no reliable D call. The CDR3 sequence is 14 residues long. The V end lost 1 base, the J end lost 4 bases, and 11 bases lay between the germline ends. Looked up from germline, CDR1 is DFQATT and CDR2 is SNEGSKA (reference sequence).

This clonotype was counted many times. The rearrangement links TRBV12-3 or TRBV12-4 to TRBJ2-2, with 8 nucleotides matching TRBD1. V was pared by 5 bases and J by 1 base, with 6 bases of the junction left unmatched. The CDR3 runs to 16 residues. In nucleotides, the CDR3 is TGTGCCAGCAGTCCATGGGGACAGGTGAACACCGGGGAGCTGTTTTTT. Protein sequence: CASSPWGQVNTGELFF.

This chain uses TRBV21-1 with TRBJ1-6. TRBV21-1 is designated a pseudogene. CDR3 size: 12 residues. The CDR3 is CARRGGHSPLHF. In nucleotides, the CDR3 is TGTGCCAGGAGGGGAGGCCATTCACCCCTCCACTTT.